This is a list of T cell receptor beta chains from one sample in a study of response to subunit inactivated influenza vaccine. One entry per CDR3 protein results from TCRdb running MiXCR on the RT-PCR reads. The sample yields 650,000 to 700,000 distinct CDR3 sequences, 15% to 18% seen once. The sequencing used PBMCs from blood, collected 11 to 12 days after vaccination. The receptors stem from a man aged 50 or older who received an inactivated influenza vaccine. Both conserved end residues are part of each CDR3. A D gene is named only where the DNA matches it firmly. The size entry is marked missing in some rows and otherwise reads once, few, many or a size class.

TRBV14,TRBD1,TRBJ2-1,few,CASRPTGGPSSYNEQFF
TRBV20-1,.,TRBJ2-7,.,CSAAPRENYEQYF
TRBV12-3/TRBV12-4,.,TRBJ1-5,few,CASSLGRVLGQPQHF
TRBV5-1,.,TRBJ2-1,.,CASSTRVQDEQFF
TRBV20-1,.,TRBJ1-1,few,CSGGENTEAFF
TRBV20-1,TRBD1,TRBJ2-7,few,CSATDRVEPYEQYF
TRBV7-9,TRBD2,TRBJ2-1,.,CASSSSGSDYNEQFF
TRBV3-1,TRBD1,TRBJ1-1,.,CASSQTDRTLNTEAFF
TRBV12-3/TRBV12-4,.,TRBJ2-3,few,CASSLLGHSTDTQYF
TRBV27,.,TRBJ1-2,.,CASSLQGGNTYGYTF
TRBV7-2,TRBD2,TRBJ2-2,many,CASSFSGANTGELFF
TRBV6-5,TRBD2,TRBJ2-4,few,CASSSLAGAKNIQYF
TRBV20-1,.,TRBJ2-7,few,CSATADGRSSYEQYF
TRBV10-3,TRBD1,TRBJ1-2,few,CAISESRDRTYGYTF
TRBV27,TRBD2,TRBJ2-1,.,CDSSRVKGTTSGSYNEQFF
TRBV7-9,.,TRBJ1-2,few,CASSVGQTYGYTF
TRBV11-2,.,TRBJ2-7,.,CASSRTTGREQYF
TRBV11-2,TRBD2,TRBJ2-3,.,CASSSRGVGLAGADTQYF
TRBV29-1,.,TRBJ1-2,few,CSAEGAGYGYTF
TRBV5-4,.,TRBJ1-2,few,CASSLIGEGYGYTF
TRBV7-2,.,TRBJ2-5,many,CASSLVGGETQYF
TRBV5-6,.,TRBJ1-2,few,CASSPTGAANYGYTF
TRBV12-5,TRBD2,TRBJ2-7,.,CARGLADPSYEQYF
TRBV29-1,.,TRBJ1-4,few,CSVEPIGGEKLFF
TRBV5-1,TRBD2,TRBJ2-2,few,CASSLGTRVDTGELFF
TRBV7-3,.,TRBJ2-5,.,CASSFDRLGTQYF
TRBV4-3,.,TRBJ2-7,.,CASSQDQDFSYEQYF